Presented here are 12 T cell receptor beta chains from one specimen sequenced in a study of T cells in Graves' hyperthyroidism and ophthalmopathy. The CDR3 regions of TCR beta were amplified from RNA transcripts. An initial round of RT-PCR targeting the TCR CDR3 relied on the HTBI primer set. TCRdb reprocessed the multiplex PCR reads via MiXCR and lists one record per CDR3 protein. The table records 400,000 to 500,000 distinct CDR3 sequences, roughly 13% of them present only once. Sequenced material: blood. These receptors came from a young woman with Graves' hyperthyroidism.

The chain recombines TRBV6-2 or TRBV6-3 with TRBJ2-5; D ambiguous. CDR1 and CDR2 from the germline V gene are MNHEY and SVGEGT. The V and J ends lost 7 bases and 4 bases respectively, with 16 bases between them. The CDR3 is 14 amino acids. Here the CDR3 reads CASTLRVSGETQYF. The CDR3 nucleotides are TGTGCCAGCACCCTACGAGTTAGTGGAGAGACCCAGTACTTC.

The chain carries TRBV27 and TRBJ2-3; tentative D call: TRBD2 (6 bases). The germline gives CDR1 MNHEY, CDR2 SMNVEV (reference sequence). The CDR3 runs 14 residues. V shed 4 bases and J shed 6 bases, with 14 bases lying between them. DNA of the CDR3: TGTGCCAGCAGTTACACTAGCCCTCCGGATACGCAGTATTTT. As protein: CASSYTSPPDTQYF.

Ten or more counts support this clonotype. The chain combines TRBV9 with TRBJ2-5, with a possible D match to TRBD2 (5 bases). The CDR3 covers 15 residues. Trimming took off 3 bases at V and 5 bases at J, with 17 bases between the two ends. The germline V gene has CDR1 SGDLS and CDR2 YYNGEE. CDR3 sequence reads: CASSAQVRGRETQYF. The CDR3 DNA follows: TGTGCCAGCAGCGCCCAGGTCAGAGGGCGGGAGACCCAGTACTTC.

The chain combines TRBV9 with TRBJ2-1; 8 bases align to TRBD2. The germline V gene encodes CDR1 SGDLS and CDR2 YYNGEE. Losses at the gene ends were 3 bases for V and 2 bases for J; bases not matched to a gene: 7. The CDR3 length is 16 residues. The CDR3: CASSGATSGAYNEQFF. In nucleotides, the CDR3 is TGTGCCAGCAGCGGGGCCACTAGCGGAGCCTACAATGAGCAGTTCTTC. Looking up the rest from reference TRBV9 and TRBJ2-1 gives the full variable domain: DSGVTQTPKHLITATGQRVTLRCSPRSGDLSVYWYQQSLDQGLQFLIQYYNGEERAKGNILERFSAQQFPDLHSELNLSSLELGDSALYFCASSGATSGAYNEQFFGPGTRLTVL.

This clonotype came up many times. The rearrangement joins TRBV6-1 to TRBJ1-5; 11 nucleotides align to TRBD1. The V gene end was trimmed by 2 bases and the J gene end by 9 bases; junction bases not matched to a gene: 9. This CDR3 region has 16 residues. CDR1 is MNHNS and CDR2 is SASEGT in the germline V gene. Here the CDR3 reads CASSEWEGTGGRPQHF. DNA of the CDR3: TGTGCCAGCAGTGAATGGGAGGGGACAGGGGGACGGCCCCAGCATTTT.

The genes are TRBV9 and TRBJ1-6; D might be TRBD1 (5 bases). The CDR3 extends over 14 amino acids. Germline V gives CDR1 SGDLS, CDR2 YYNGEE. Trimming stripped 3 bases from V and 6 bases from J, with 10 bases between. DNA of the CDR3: TGTGCCAGCAGCGATGGACAAGCTAATTCACCCCTCCACTTT. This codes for CASSDGQANSPLHF.

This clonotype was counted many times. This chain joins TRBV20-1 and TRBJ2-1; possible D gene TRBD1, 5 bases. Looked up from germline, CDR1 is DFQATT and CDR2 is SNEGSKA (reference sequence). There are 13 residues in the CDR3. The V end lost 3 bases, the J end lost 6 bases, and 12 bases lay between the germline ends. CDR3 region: CSASGPQGNEQFF. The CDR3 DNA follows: TGCAGTGCTAGCGGGCCCCAGGGCAATGAGCAGTTCTTC.

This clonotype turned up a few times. CDR3: CASSQGSSRYSNQPQHF. CDR3 nucleotide sequence: TGTGCCAGCAGCCAGGGGTCCTCCCGCTATAGCAATCAGCCCCAGCATTTT. The chain has TRBV2 and TRBJ1-5, with D maybe TRBD1 (6 bases). The CDR3 is made up of 17 amino acids. V lost 6 bases and J 0 bases, leaving 18 bases between the germline ends. CDR1 is SNHLY and CDR2 is FYNNEI in the germline V gene.

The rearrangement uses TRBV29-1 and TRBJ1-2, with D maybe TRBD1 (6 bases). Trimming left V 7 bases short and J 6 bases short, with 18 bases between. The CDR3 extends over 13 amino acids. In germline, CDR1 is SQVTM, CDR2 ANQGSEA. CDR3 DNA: TGCAGCGCCACTGGGACAACTGACGATGGCTACACCTTC. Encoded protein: CSATGTTDDGYTF.

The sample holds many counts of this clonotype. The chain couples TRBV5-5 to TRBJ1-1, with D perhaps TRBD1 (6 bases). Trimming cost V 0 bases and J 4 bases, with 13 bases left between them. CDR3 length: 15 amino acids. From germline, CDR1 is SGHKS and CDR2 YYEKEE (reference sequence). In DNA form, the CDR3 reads TGTGCCAGCAGCTTGGAGCGGGGGGCATCCACTGAAGCTTTCTTT. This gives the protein CASSLERGASTEAFF.

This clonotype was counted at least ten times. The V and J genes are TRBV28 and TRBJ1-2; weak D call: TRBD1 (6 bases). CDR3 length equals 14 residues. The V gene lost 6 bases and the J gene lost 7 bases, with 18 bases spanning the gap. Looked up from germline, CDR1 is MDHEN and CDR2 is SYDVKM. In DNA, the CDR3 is TGTGCCAGCAGCGACAAGTACAGGGAGATTGGCTACACCTTC. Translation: CASSDKYREIGYTF.

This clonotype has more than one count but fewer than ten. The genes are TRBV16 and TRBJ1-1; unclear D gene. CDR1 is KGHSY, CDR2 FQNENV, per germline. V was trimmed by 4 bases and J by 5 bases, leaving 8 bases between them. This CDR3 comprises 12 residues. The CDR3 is CASSRVITEAFF. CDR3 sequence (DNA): TGTGCCAGCAGCCGCGTTATAACTGAAGCTTTCTTT.